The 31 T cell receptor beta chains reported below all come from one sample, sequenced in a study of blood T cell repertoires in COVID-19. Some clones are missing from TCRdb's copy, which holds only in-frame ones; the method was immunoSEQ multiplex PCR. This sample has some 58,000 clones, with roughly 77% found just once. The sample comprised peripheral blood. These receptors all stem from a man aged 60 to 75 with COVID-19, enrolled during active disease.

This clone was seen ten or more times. DNA of the CDR3: TGTGCCAGCAGCTTACTGGGCTCAAATTCACCCCTCCACTTT. This codes for CASSLLGSNSPLHF. This sequence joins TRBV7-9 and TRBJ1-6, with unresolved D. With 2 bases removed from V and 7 bases from J, the gap between germline ends came to 9 bases. This CDR3 is built from 14 residues. Germline lookup yields CDR1 SEHNR and CDR2 FQNEAQ (reference sequence). The entire variable domain, with the rest obtained from reference TRBV7-9 and TRBJ1-6, is as follows: DTGVSQNPRHKITKRGQNVTFRCDPISEHNRLYWYRQTLGQGPEFLTYFQNEAQLEKSRLLSDRFSAERPKGSFSTLEIQRTEQGDSAMYLCASSLLGSNSPLHFGNGTRLTVT.

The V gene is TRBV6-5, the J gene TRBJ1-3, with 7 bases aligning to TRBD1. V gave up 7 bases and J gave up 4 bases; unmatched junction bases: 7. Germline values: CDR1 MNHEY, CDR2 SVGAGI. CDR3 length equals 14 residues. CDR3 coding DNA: TGTGCCAGCACAGACAGGGCCTCAGGAAACACCATATATTTT. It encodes CASTDRASGNTIYF.

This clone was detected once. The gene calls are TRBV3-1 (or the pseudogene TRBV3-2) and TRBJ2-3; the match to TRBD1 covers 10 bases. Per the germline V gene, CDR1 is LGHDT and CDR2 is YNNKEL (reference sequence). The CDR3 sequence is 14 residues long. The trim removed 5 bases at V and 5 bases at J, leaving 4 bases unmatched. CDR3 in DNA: TGTGCCAGCAGCTCCCGGGACAGGGGAGATACGCAGTATTTT. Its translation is CASSSRDRGDTQYF.

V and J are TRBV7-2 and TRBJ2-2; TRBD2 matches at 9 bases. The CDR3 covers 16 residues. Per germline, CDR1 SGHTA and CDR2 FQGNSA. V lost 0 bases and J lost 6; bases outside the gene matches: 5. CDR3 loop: CASSLARGLAAGELFF. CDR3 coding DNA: TGTGCCAGCAGCTTAGCGCGGGGACTAGCAGCCGGGGAGCTGTTTTTT.

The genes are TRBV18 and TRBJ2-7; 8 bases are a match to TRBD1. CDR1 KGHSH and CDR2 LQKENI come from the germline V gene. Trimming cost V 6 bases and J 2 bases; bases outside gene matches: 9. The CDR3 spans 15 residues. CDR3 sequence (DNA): TGTGCCAGCTCCCCAGGACAGGGAAAAGCCTACGAGCAGTACTTC. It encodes CASSPGQGKAYEQYF.

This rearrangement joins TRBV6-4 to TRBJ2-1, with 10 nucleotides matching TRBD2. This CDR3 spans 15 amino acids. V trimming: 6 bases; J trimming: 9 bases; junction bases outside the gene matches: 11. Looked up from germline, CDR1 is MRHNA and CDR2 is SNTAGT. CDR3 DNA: TGTGCCAGCAGAAAAAGCGGGGGGGCCTTCAGTGAGCAGTTCTTC. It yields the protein CASRKSGGAFSEQFF.

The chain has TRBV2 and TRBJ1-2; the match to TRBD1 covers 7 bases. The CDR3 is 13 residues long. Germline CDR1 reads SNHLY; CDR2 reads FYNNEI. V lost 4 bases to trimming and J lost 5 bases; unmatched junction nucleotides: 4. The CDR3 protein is CASSADRTYGYTF. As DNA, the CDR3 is TGTGCCAGCAGTGCGGACAGGACGTATGGCTACACCTTC.

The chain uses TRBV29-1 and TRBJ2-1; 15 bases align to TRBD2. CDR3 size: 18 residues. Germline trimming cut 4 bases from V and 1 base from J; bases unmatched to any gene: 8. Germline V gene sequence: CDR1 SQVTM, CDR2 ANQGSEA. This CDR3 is CSVGPGTSGGRSYNEQFF. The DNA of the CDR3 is TGCAGCGTTGGACCCGGGACTAGCGGGGGGAGGTCCTACAATGAGCAGTTCTTC.

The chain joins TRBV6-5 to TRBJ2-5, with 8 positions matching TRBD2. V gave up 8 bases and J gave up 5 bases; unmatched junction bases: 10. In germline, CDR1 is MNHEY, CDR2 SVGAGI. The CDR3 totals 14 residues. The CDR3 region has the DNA TGTGCCAGCGGGGACGGGGGGGCCCGGGAGACCCAGTACTTC. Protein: CASGDGGARETQYF.

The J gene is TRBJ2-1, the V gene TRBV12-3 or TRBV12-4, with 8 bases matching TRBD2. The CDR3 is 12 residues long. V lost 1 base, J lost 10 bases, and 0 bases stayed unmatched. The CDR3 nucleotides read TGTGCCAGCAGTTTAGGCGGGGGGGAGCAGTTCTTC. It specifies CASSLGGGEQFF.

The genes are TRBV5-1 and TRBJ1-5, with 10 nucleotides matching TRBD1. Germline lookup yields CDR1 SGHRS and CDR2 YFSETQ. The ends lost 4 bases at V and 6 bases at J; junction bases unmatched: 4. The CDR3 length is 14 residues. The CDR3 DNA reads TGCGCCAGCAGCCTGACAGGGGGCCCTCAGCCCCAGCATTTT. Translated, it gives CASSLTGGPQPQHF.

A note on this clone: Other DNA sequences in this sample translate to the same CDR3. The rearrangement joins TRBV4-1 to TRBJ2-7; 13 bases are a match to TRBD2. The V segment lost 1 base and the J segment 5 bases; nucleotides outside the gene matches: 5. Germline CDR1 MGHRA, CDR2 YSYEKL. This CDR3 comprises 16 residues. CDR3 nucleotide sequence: TGCGCCAGCAGCCAAGCACTAGCGGGGGGGCCAGACGAGCAGTACTTC. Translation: CASSQALAGGPDEQYF.

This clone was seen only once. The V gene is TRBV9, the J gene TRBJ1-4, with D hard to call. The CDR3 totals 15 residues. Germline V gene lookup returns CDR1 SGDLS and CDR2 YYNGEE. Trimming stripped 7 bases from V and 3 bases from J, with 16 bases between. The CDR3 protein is CASGGGDPSNEKLFF. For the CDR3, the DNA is TGTGCCAGCGGCGGAGGAGATCCTTCTAATGAAAAACTGTTTTTT.

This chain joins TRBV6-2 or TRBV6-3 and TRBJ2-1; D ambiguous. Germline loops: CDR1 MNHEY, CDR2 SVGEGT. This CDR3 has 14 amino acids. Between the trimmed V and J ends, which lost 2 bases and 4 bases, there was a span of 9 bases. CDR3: CASSYAAAYNEQFF. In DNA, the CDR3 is TGTGCCAGCAGTTACGCGGCAGCTTACAATGAGCAGTTCTTC.

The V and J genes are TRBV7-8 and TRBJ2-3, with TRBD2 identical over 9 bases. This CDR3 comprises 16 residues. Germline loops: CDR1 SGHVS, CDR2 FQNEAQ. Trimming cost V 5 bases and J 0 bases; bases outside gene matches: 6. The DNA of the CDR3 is TGTGCCAGCAGCCCAGTGGGACTAGCTAGCACAGATACGCAGTATTTT. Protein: CASSPVGLASTDTQYF.

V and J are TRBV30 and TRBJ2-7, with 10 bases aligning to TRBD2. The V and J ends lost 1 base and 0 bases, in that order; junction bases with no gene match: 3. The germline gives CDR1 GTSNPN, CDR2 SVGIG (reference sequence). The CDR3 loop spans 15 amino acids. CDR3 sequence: CAWSGGLASSYEQYF. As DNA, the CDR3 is TGTGCCTGGAGTGGGGGACTAGCGAGCTCCTACGAGCAGTACTTC.

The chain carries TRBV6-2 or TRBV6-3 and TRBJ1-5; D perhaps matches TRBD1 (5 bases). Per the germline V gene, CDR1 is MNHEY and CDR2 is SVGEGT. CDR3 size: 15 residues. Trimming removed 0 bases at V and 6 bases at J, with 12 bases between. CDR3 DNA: TGTGCCAGCAGTTACTCACTGCGGGGGAGTCAGCCCCAGCATTTT. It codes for CASSYSLRGSQPQHF.

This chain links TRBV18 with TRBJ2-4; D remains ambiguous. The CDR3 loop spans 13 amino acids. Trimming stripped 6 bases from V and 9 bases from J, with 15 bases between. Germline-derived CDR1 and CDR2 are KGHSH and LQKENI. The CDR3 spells CASSPPYISIQYF. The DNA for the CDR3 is TGTGCCAGCTCCCCGCCGTACATATCCATTCAGTACTTC.

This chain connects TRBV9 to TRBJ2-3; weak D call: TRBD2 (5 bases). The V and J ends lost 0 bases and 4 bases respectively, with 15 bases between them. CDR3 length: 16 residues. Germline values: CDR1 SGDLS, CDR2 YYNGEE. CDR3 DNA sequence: TGTGCCAGCAGCGTAGAAATTACGGTGGGAGCAGATACGCAGTATTTT. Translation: CASSVEITVGADTQYF.

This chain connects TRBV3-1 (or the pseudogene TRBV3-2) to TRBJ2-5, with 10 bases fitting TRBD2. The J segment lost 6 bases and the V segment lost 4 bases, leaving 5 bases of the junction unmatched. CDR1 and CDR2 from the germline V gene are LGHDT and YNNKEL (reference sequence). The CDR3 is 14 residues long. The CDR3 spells CASSPLAGKQTQYF. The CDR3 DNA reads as TGTGCCAGCAGCCCACTAGCGGGAAAACAGACCCAGTACTTC.

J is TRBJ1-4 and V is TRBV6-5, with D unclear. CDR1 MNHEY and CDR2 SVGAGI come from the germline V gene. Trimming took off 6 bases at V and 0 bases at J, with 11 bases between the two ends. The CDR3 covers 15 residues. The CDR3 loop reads CASSTTGATNEKLFF. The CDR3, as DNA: TGTGCCAGCAGCACAACGGGTGCAACTAATGAAAAACTGTTTTTT.

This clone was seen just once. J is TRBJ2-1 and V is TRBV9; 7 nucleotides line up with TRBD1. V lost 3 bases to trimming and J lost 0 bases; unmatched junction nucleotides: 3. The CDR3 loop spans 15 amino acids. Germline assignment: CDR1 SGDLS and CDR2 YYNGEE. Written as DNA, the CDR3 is TGTGCCAGCAGCGCGACAGGGTACTCCTACAATGAGCAGTTCTTC. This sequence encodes CASSATGYSYNEQFF.

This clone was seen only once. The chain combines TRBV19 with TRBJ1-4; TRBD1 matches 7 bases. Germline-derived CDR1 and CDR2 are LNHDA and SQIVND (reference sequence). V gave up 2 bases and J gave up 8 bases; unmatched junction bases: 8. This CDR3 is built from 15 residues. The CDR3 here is CASSIRKGAQEKLFF. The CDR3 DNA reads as TGTGCCAGTAGTATAAGGAAGGGGGCACAGGAAAAACTGTTTTTT.

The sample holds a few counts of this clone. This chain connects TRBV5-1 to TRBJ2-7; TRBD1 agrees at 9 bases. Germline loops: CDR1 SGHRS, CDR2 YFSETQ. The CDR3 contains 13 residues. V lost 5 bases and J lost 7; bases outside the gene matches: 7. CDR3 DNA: TGCGCCAGCAGTAGGACAGGGGCGGGGGAGCAGTACTTC. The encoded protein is CASSRTGAGEQYF.

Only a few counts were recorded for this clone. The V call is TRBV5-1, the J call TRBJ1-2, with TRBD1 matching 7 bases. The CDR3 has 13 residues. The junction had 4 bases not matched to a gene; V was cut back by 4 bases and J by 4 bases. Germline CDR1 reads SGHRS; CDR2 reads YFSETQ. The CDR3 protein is CASSPWTGYGYTF. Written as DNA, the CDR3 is TGCGCCAGCAGCCCATGGACAGGCTATGGCTACACCTTC.

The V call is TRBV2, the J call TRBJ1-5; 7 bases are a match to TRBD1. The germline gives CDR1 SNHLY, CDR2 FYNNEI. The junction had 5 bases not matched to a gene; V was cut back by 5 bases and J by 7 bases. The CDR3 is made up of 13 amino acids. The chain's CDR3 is CASSLIQGQPQHF. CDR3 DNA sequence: TGTGCCAGCAGTTTAATACAGGGGCAGCCCCAGCATTTT.

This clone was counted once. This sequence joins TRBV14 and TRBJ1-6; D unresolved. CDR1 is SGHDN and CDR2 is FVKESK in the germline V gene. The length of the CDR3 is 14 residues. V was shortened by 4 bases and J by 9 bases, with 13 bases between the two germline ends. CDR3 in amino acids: CASSRRGLSSPLHF. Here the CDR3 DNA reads TGTGCCAGCAGCCGACGAGGGTTAAGTTCACCCCTCCACTTT.

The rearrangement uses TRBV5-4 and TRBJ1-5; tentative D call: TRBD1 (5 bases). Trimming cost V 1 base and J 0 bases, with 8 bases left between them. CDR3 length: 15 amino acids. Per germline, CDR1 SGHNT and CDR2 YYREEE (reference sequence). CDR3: CASSLSGDSNQPQHF. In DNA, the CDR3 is TGTGCCAGCAGCTTGTCGGGGGATAGCAATCAGCCCCAGCATTTT. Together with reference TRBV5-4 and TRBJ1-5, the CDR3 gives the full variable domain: ETGVTQSPTHLIKTRGQQVTLRCSSQSGHNTVSWYQQALGQGPQFIFQYYREEENGRGNFPPRFSGLQFPNYSSELNVNALELDDSALYLCASSLSGDSNQPQHFGDGTRLSIL.

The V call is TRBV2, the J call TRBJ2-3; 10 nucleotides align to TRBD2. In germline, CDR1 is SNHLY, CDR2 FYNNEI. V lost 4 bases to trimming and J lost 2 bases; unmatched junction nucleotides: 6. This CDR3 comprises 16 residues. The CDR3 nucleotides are TGTGCCAGCAGTGGACGGACTAGCGGATACACAGATACGCAGTATTTT. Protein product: CASSGRTSGYTDTQYF.

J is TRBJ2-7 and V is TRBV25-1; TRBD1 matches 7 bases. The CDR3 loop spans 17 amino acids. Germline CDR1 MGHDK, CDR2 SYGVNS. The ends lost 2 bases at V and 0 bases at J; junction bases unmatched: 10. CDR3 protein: CASSEEEAGGLSYEQYF. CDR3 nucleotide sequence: TGTGCCAGCAGTGAAGAGGAGGCAGGGGGTCTCTCCTACGAGCAGTACTTC.

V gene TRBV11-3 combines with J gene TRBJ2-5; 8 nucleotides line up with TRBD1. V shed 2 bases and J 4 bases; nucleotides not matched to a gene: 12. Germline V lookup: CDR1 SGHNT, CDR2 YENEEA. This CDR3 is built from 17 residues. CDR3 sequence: CASSLNQGAPVGETQYF. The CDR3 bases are TGTGCCAGCAGCTTAAATCAGGGGGCGCCAGTTGGAGAGACCCAGTACTTC.